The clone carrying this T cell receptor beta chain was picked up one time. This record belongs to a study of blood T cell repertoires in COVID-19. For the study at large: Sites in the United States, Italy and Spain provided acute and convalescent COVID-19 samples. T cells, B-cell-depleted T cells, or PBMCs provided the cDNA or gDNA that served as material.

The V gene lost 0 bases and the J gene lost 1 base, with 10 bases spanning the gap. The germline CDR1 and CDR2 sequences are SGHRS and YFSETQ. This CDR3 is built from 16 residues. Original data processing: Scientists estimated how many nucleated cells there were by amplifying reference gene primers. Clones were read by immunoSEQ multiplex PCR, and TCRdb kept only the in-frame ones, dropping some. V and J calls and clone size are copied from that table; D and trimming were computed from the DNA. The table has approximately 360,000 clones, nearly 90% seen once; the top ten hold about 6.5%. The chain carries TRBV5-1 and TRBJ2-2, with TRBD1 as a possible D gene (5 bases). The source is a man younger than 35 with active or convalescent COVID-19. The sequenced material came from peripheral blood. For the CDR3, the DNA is TGCGCCAGCAGCTTGGTTGTGACAGAGAACACCGGGGAGCTGTTTTTT. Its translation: CASSLVVTENTGELFF.